This T cell receptor beta chain came from a study of Tregs in tolerant kidney transplant recipients. Background on the study: A roughly three-day belatacept mixed lymphocyte reaction, sometimes plus 5-day graft donor restimulation, preceded CD4+CD25+CD127- sorting.

A remark on this clone: The antigen is unknown.

The data were produced by immunoSEQ multiplex PCR, yet TCRdb's version contains in-frame clones alone and is incomplete. The table has more than 25,000 clones, about four fifths seen once. Whole-study findings and limits: Biological reproducibility was not directly addressed in this study.

The CDR3 length is 12 residues. V trimming: 4 bases; J trimming: 7 bases; junction bases outside the gene matches: 2. Per the germline V gene, CDR1 is SGHDN and CDR2 is FVKESK. This TCR was sampled from a human donor in good health. The rearrangement uses TRBV14 and TRBJ1-1; 8 nucleotides align to TRBD1. Sequencing input: Tregs from blood cultured with allogeneic cells. The CDR3 is CASSRDRIEAFF. CDR3 bases: TGTGCCAGCAGCCGGGACAGGATTGAAGCTTTCTTT.